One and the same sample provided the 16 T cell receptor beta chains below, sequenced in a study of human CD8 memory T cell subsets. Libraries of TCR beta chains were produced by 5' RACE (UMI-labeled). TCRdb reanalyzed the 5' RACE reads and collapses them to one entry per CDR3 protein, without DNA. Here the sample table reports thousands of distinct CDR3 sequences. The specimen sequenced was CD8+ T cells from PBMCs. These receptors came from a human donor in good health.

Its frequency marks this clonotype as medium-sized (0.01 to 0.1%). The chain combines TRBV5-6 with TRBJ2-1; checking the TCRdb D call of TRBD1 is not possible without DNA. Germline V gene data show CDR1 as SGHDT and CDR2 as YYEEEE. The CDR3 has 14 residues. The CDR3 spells CASSLVGTGNEQFF. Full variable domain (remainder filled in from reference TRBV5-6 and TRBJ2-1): DAGVTQSPTHLIKTRGQQVTLRCSPKSGHDTVSWYQQALGQGPQFIFQYYEEEERQRGNFPDRFSGHQFPNYSSELNVNALLLGDSALYLCASSLVGTGNEQFFGPGTRLTVL.

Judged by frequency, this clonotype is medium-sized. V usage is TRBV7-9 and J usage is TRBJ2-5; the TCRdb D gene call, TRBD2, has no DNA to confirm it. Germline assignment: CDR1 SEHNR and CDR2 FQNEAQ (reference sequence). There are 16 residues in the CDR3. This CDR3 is CASSSRLAESQETQYF.

This CDR3 reads CASSVSGSSYNEQFF. This chain connects TRBV5-5 to TRBJ2-1; TCRdb gives TRBD2 as the D gene, but with no DNA this cannot be confirmed. Germline CDR1 is SGHKS and CDR2 is YYEKEE (reference sequence). The length of the CDR3 is 15 residues.

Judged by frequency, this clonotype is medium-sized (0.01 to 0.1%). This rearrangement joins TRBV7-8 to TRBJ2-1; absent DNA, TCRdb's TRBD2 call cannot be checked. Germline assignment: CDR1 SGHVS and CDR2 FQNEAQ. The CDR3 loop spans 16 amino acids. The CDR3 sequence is CASSLAGTSGNYEQFF.

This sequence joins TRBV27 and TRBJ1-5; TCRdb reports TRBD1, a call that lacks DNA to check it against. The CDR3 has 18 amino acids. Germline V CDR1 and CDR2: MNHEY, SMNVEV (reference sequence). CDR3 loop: CASSSSRVGDPRNQPQHF.

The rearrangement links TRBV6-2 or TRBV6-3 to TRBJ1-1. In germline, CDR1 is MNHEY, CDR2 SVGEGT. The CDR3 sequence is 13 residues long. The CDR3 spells CASSYGQNWEAFF.

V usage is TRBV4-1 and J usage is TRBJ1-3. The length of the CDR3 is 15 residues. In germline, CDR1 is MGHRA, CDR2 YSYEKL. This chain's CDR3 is CASSQDELVRNTIYF.

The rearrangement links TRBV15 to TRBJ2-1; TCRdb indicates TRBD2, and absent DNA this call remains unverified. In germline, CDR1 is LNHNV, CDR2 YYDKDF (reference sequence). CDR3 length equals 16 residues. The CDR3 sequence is CATSRESPVRNTEQFF.

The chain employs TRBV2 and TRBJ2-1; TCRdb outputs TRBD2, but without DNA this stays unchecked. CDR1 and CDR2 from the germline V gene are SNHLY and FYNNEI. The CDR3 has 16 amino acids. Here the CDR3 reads CASSDGLAGRRNEQFF.

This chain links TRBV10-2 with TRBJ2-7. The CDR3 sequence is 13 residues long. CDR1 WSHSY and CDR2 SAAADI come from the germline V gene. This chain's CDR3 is CASKVGLGYEQYF.

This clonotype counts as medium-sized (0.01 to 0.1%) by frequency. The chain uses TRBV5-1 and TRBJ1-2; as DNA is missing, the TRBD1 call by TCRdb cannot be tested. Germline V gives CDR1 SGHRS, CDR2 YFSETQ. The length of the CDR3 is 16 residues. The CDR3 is CASSSGTGVISGGYTF.

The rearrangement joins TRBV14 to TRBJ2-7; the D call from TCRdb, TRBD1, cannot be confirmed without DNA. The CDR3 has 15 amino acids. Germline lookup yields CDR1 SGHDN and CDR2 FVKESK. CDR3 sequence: CASSQGTGPTYEQYF.

CDR3 sequence: CASTTGGQPQHF. V gene TRBV27 combines with J gene TRBJ1-5; TCRdb lists TRBD1, though no DNA is available to test this call. CDR3 length: 12 residues. Germline-derived CDR1 and CDR2 are MNHEY and SMNVEV (reference sequence).

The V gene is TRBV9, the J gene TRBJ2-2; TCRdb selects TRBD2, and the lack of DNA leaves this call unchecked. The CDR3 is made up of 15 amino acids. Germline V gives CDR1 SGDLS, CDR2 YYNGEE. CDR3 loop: CASSVGGENTGELFF.

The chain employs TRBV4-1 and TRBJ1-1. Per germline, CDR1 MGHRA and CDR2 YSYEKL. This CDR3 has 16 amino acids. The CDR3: CASSQDKAAWNTEAFF.

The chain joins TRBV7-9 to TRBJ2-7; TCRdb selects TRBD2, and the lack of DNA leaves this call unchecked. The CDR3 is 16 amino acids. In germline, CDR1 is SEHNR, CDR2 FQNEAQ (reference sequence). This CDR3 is CASSSTSGRGIYEQYF.